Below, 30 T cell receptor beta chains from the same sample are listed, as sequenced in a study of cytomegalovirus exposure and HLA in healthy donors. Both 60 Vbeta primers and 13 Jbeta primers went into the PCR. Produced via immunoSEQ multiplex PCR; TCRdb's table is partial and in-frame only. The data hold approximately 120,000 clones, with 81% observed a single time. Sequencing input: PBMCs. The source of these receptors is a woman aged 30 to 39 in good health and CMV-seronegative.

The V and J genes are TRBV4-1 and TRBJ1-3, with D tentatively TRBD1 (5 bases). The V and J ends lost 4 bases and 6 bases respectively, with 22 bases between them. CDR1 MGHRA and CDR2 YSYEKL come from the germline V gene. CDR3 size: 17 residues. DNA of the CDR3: TGCGCCAGCAGCCCGCGGGGAGCAGGGAGGTCGGTAAACACCATATATTTT. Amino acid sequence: CASSPRGAGRSVNTIYF.

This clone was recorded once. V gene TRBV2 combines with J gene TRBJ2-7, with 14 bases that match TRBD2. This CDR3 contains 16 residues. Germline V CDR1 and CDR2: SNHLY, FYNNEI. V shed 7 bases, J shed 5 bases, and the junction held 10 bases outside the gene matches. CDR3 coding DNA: TGTGCCAGCAACCTCCCGGGACTAGCGGGAGCGGACGAGCAGTACTTC. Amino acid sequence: CASNLPGLAGADEQYF.

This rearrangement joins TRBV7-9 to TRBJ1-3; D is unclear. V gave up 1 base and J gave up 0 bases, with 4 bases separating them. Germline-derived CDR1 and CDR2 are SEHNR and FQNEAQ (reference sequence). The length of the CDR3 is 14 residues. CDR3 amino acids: CASSLDISGNTIYF. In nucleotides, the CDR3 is TGTGCCAGCAGCTTAGACATCTCTGGAAACACCATATATTTT.

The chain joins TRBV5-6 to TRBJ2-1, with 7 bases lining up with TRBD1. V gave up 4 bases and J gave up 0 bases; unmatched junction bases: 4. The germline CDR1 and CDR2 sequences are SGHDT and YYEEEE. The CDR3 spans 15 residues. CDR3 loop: CASSQGVTSYNEQFF. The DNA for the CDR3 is TGTGCCAGCAGCCAGGGGGTTACCTCCTACAATGAGCAGTTCTTC.

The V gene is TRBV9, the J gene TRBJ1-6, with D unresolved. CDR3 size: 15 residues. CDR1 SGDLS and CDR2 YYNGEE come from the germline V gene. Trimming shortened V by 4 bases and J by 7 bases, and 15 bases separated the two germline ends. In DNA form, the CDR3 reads TGTGCCAGCAGCACAGTGGAACAGTCAAATTCACCCCTCCACTTT. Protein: CASSTVEQSNSPLHF.

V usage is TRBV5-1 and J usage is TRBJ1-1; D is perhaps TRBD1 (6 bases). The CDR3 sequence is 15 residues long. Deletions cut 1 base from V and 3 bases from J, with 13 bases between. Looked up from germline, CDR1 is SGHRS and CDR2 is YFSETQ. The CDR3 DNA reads TGCGCCAGCAGCTTGTATGGGGGCGAGGACACTGAAGCTTTCTTT. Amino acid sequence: CASSLYGGEDTEAFF.

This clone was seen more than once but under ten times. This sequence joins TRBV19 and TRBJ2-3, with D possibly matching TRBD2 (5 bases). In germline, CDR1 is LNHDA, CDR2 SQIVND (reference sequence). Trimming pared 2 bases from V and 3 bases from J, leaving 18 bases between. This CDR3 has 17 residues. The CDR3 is CASSIMARAARTDTQYF. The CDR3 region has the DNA TGTGCCAGTAGTATAATGGCTCGAGCGGCAAGAACAGATACGCAGTATTTT. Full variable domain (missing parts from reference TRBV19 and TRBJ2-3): DGGITQSPKYLFRKEGQNVTLSCEQNLNHDAMYWYRQDPGQGLRLIYYSQIVNDFQKGDIAEGYSVSREKKESFPLTVTSAQKNPTAFYLCASSIMARAARTDTQYFGPGTRLTVL.

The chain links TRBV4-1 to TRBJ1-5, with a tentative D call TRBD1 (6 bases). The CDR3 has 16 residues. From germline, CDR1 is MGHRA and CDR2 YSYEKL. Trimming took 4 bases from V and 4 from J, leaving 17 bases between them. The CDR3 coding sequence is TGCGCCAGCAGCCCGGGCGGGCAGGGGAAGAATCAGCCCCAGCATTTT. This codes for CASSPGGQGKNQPQHF.

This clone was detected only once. The CDR3 spells CASSSGVQETQYF. The CDR3 nucleotides read TGTGCCAGCAGCTCAGGGGTCCAAGAGACCCAGTACTTC. The chain uses TRBV9 and TRBJ2-5; D is perhaps TRBD1 (6 bases). The CDR3 contains 13 residues. Germline CDR1 SGDLS, CDR2 YYNGEE. Trimming took 4 bases from V and 1 from J, leaving 8 bases between them.

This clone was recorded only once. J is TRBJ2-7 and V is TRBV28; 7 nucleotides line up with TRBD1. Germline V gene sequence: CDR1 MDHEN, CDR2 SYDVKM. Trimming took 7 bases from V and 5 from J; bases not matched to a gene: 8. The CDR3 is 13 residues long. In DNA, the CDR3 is TGTGCCAGCAATTACAGGGGAGTTGACGAGCAGTACTTC. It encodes CASNYRGVDEQYF.

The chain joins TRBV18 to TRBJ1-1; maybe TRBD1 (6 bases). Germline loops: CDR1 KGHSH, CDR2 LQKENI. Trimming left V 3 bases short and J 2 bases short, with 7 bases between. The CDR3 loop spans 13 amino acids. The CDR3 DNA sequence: TGTGCCAGCTCACCGGGACACAACACTGAAGCTTTCTTT. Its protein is CASSPGHNTEAFF. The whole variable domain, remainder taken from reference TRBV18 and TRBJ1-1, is NAGVMQNPRHLVRRRGQEARLRCSPMKGHSHVYWYRQLPEEGLKFMVYLQKENIIDESGMPKERFSAEFPKEGPSILRIQQVVRGDSAAYFCASSPGHNTEAFFGQGTRLTVV.

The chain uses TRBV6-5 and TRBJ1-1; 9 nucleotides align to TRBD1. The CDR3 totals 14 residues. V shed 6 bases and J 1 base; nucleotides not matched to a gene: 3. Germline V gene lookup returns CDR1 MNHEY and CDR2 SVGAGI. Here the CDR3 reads CASRLGQGNTEAFF. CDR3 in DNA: TGTGCCAGCAGGTTGGGACAGGGGAACACTGAAGCTTTCTTT.

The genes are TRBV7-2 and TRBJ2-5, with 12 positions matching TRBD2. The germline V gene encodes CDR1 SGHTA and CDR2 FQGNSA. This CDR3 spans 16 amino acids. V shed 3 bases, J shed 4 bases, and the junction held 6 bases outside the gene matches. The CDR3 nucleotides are TGTGCCAGCAGCTTGACTAGCGGGAGAGGAGCAGAGACCCAGTACTTC. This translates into CASSLTSGRGAETQYF.

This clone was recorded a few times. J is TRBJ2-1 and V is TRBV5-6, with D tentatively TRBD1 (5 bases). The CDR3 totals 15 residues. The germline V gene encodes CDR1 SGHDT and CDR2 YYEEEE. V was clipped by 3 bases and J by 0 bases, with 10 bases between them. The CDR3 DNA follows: TGTGCCAGCAGCTCGACAGTTCACTCCTACAATGAGCAGTTCTTC. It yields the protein CASSSTVHSYNEQFF.

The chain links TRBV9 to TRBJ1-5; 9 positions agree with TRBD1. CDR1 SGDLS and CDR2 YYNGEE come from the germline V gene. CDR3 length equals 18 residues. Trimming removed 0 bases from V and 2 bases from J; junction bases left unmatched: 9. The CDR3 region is CASSVAAQGAVGNQPQHF. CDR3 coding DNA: TGTGCCAGCAGCGTAGCTGCACAGGGGGCTGTCGGCAATCAGCCCCAGCATTTT.

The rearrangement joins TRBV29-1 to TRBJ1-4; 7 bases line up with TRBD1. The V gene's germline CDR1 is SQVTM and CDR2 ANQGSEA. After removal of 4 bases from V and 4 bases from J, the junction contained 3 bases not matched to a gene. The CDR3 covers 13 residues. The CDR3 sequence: CSVGGQINEKLFF. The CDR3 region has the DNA TGCAGCGTTGGGGGACAGATTAATGAAAAACTGTTTTTT.

The CDR3, as DNA: TGTGCCAGTAGTATTCGGGACAATCAGCCCCAGCATTTT. It yields the protein CASSIRDNQPQHF. The chain carries TRBV19 and TRBJ1-5; the D is unclear. This CDR3 comprises 13 residues. V was shortened by 3 bases and J by 3 bases, with 6 bases between the two germline ends. Germline V lookup: CDR1 LNHDA, CDR2 SQIVND (reference sequence).

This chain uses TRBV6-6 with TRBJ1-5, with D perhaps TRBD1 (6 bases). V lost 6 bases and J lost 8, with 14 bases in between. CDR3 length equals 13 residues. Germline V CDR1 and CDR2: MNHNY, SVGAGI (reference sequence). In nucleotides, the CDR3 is TGTGCCAGCAGCAACAGGGTTAATGAGCCCCAGCATTTT. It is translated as CASSNRVNEPQHF.

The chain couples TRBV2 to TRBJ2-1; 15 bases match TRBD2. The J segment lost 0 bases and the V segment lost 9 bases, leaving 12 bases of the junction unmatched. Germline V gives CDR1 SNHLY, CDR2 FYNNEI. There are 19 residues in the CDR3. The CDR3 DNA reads TGTGCCAGAGCCCCACCGGGACTAGCGGGGGGCAGCTCCTACAATGAGCAGTTCTTC. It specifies CARAPPGLAGGSSYNEQFF.

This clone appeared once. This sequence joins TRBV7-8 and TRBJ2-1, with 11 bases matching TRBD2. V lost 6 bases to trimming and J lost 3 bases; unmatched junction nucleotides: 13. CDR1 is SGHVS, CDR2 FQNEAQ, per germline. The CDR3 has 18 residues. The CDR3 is CASRAASGGFSFYNEQFF. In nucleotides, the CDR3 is TGTGCCAGCAGGGCGGCTAGCGGGGGGTTTTCCTTCTACAATGAGCAGTTCTTC.

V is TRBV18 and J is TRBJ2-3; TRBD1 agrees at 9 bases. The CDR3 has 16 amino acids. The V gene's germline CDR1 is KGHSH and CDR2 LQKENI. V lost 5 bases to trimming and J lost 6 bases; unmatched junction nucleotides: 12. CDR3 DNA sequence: TGTGCCAGCTCAGGACAGGGGACAAACCGGGGGGATACGCAGTATTTT. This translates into CASSGQGTNRGDTQYF.

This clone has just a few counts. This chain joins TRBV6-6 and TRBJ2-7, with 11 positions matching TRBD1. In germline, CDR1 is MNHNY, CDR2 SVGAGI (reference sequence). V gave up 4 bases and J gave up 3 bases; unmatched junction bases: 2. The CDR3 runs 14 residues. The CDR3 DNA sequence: TGTGCCAGCAGTTGGGGGACAGGGGGCTACGAGCAGTACTTC. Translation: CASSWGTGGYEQYF.

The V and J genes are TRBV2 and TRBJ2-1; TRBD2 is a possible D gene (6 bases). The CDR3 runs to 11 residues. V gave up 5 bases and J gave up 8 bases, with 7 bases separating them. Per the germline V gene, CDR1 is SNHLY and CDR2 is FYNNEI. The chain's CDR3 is CASSWGDEQFF. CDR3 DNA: TGTGCCAGCAGTTGGGGGGATGAGCAGTTCTTC.

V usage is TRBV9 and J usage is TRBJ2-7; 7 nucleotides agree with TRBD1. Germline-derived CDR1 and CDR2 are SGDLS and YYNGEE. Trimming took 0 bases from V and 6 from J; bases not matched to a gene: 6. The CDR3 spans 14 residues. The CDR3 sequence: CASSVEDRAVEQYF. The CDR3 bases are TGTGCCAGCAGCGTAGAAGACAGGGCGGTCGAGCAGTACTTC.

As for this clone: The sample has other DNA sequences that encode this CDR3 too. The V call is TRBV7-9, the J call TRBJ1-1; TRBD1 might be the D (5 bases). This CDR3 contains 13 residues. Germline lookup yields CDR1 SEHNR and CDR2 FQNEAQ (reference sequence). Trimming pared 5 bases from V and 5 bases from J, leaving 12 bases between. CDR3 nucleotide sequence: TGTGCCAGCAGCCTAAACCAGGGAACTGAAGCTTTCTTT. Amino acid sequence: CASSLNQGTEAFF.

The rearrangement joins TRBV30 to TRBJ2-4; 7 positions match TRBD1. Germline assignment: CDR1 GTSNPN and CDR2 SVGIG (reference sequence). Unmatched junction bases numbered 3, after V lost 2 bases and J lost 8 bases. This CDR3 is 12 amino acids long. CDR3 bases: TGTGCCTGGAGTCGACAGGGCCACATTCAGTACTTC. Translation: CAWSRQGHIQYF.

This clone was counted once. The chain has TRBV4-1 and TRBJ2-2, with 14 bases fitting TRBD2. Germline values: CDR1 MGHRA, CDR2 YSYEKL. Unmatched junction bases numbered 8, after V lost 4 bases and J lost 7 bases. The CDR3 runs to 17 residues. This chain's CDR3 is CASSRPTSGRAGGELFF. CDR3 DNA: TGCGCCAGCAGCCGCCCGACTAGCGGGAGGGCCGGCGGGGAGCTGTTTTTT.

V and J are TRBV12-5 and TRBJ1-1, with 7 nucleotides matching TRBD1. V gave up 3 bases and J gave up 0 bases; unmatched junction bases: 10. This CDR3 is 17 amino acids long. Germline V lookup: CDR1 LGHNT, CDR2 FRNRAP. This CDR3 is CASGFYGTANMNTEAFF. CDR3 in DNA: TGTGCTAGTGGTTTCTACGGGACAGCTAACATGAACACTGAAGCTTTCTTT.

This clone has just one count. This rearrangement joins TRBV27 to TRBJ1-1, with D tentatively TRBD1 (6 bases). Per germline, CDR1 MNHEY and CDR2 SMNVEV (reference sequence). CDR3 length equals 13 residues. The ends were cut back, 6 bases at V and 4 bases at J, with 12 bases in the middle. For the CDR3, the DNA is TGTGCCAGCAGCTTCGACAGGACCACTGAAGCTTTCTTT. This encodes CASSFDRTTEAFF.

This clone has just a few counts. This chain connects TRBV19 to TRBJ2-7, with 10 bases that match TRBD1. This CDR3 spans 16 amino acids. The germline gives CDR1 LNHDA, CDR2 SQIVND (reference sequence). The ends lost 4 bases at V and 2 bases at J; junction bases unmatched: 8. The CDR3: CASSRQPTGGPYEQYF. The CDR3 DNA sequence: TGTGCCAGTAGTAGACAGCCGACAGGGGGCCCCTACGAGCAGTACTTC.